The T cell receptor beta chain described here comes from a study of prognosis after radiotherapy for stage I lung cancer. Study-wide context: Considered medically inoperable were all of the patients with non-small cell lung cancer.

This clonotype was counted only a few times. What it recognizes is unknown. A read error is possible here, since a much larger clone lies one base away. Genomic DNA served as the source from which two-round multiplex PCR generated TCR beta CDR3 amplicons. The first round of PCR was done with primers that matched each TRBV and TRBJ gene. Each CDR3 protein is one row after TCRdb ran MiXCR on the multiplex PCR reads. The table has about 17,000 distinct CDR3 sequences, about a sixth seen once. Study-wide results and caveats: Some TCR clones were expanded. Whether these clones were tumor-specific was not determined.

The specimen was PBMCs, collected before or after stereotactic body radiation therapy (not recorded which). This clonotype was sampled from a donor aged 50 or older with non-small cell lung cancer.

The CDR3 protein is CASSQQSGGASEQYF. CDR3 coding DNA: TGCGCCAGCAGCCAACAGTCCGGCGGCGCAAGCGAGCAGTACTTC. This chain connects TRBV4-1 to TRBJ2-7; D remains ambiguous. Trimming removed 2 bases from V and 6 bases from J, with 17 bases in between. Germline lookup yields CDR1 MGHRA and CDR2 YSYEKL. The CDR3 loop spans 15 amino acids.